The rows below give T cell receptor beta chains drawn from one sample of a study of monozygotic twins with inflammatory bowel disease. From its re-call of the 5' RACE reads, TCRdb lists each CDR3 protein once, without DNA. The specimen's table records some 90,000 distinct CDR3 sequences. The source material was blood. The receptors shown here come from a human donor with ulcerative colitis or Crohn's disease, or a healthy co-twin of an affected twin (not recorded which). The CDR3 runs from the conserved cysteine through the conserved F or W.

TRBJ2-7 | TRBV7-4 | 18 | CASSSRPGQGRSTYEQYF
TRBJ2-1 | TRBV10-3 | 13 | CAISNRDDNEQFF
TRBJ1-1 | TRBV5-1 | 14 | CASSLLLGNTEAFF
TRBJ2-6 | TRBV6-1 | 16 | CASRITGSSGANVLTF
TRBJ1-6 | TRBV3-1 | 15 | CASSQDLGPGSPLHF
TRBJ2-7 | TRBV28 | 12 | CASIGGNNPQYF
TRBJ2-5 | TRBV5-1 | 15 | CASSLGGGREETQYF
TRBJ1-1 | TRBV5-1 | 14 | CASSLIDANTEAFF
TRBJ1-1 | TRBV5-4 | 16 | CASSPGPTFTNTEAFF
TRBJ1-1 | TRBV7-8 | 13 | CASSSDVGAGAFF
TRBJ1-6 | TRBV20-1 | 12 | CSGVRPNSPLHF
TRBJ2-1 | TRBV6-2/TRBV6-3 | 14 | CASVTPGGYNEQFF
TRBJ2-1 | TRBV5-1 | 15 | CASSLEGNSYNEQFF
TRBJ1-3 | TRBV7-2 | 17 | CASSLALGRGSGNTIYF
TRBJ2-5 | TRBV7-9 | 16 | CASSLGVTLEVETQYF
TRBJ2-5 | TRBV20-1 | 12 | CSATKGKETQYF
TRBJ1-6 | TRBV20-1 | 15 | CSASDTGTNNSPLHF
TRBJ2-7 | TRBV29-1 | 13 | CSVEAGRGYEQYF
TRBJ1-1 | TRBV5-1 | 11 | CASSADRDPIF
TRBJ2-5 | TRBV15 | 16 | CATSELAGGLQETQYF
TRBJ2-7 | TRBV9 | 13 | CASSPSPAYEQYF
TRBJ1-1 | TRBV19 | 15 | CASSSLTGVNTEAFF
TRBJ1-6 | TRBV5-1 | 15 | CASSPNGVTDSPLHF
TRBJ1-1 | TRBV20-1 | 15 | CSARPWQSMNTEAFF
TRBJ2-5 | TRBV12-3/TRBV12-4 | 12 | CASSFFAGTQYF
TRBJ1-5 | TRBV12-3/TRBV12-4 | 15 | CASRSGTGGNQPQHF
TRBJ2-2 | TRBV12-3/TRBV12-4 | 15 | CASSLQVGFTGELFF
TRBJ2-1 | TRBV7-2 | 15 | CASSARTSRYNEQFF
TRBJ1-4 | TRBV6-5 | 17 | CASSYSVGGTRNEKQFF
TRBJ2-3 | TRBV2 | 13 | CASSEAQTDTQYF
TRBJ2-3 | TRBV7-8 | 15 | CASSFNRASTDTQYF
TRBJ1-1 | TRBV5-1 | 14 | CASSWGQGGTEAFF
TRBJ1-2 | TRBV19 | 15 | CASSKQRQGVLGYTF